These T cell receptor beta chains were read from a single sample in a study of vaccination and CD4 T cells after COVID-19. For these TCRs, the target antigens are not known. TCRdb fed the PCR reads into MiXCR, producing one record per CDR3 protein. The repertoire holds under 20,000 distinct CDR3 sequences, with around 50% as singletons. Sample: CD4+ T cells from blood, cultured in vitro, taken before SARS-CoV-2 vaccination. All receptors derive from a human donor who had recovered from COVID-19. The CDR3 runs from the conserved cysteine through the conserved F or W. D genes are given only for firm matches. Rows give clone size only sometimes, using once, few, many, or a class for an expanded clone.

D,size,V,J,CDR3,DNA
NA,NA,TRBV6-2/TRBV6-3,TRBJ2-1,CASSYRYSWVASDFYNEQFF,TGTGCCAGCAGTTACCGGTATTCTTGGGTCGCTAGTGACTTCTACAATGAGCAGTTCTTC
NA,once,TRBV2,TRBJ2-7,CASRVAGRGSSYEQYF,TGTGCCAGCAGGGTTGCGGGGCGGGGTAGCTCCTACGAGCAGTACTTC
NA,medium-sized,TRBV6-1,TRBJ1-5,CASLGHSNQPQHF,TGTGCCAGCCTGGGCCATAGCAATCAGCCCCAGCATTTT
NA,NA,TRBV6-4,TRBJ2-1,CASSDGSSYNEQFF,TGTGCCAGCAGTGACGGGAGCTCCTACAATGAGCAGTTCTTC
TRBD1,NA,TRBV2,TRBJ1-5,CASTWGGGRNQPQHF,TGTGCCAGCACCTGGGGAGGGGGCCGCAATCAGCCCCAGCATTTT
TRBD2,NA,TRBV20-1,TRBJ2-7,CSARGSGRAGEQYF,TGCAGTGCTAGGGGGAGCGGGAGGGCGGGTGAGCAGTACTTC
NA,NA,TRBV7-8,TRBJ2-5,CASSSRTIEETQYF,TGTGCCAGCAGCTCACGGACGATAGAAGAGACCCAGTACTTC
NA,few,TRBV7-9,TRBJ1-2,CASSRRDGYTF,TGTGCCAGCAGCAGACGAGATGGCTACACCTTC
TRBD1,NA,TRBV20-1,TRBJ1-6,CSARVEGTGRSPLHF,TGCAGTGCTAGAGTTGAGGGGACAGGGCGTTCACCCCTCCACTTT
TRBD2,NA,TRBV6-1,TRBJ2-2,CASSRGGRGTGELFF,TGTGCCAGCAGCCGGGGGGGCAGGGGCACCGGGGAGCTGTTTTTT
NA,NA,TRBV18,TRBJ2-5,CASSPSTGQRVETQYF,TGTGCCAGCTCACCATCCACTGGACAGCGGGTAGAGACCCAGTACTTC
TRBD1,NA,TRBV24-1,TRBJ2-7,CATSDSRDRGREQYF,TGTGCCACCAGTGATTCCCGGGACAGGGGGCGCGAGCAGTACTTC
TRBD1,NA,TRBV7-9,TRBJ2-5,CASSPGTGSGETQYF,TGTGCCAGCAGCCCCGGGACAGGGTCTGGGGAGACCCAGTACTTC
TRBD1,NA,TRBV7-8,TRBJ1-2,CASTLSGTGLFGGYGYTF,TGTGCCAGCACCTTATCCGGGACAGGGCTCTTTGGGGGGTATGGCTACACCTTC
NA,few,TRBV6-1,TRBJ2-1,CASSAALGSSYNEQFF,TGTGCCAGCAGTGCTGCCTTGGGGAGCTCCTACAATGAGCAGTTCTTC
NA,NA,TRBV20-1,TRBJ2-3,CSAGRRTSTDTQYF,TGCAGTGCTGGGAGACGAACTTCCACAGATACGCAGTATTTT
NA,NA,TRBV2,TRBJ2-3,CASSVRWVSTDTQYF,TGTGCCAGCAGTGTGAGGTGGGTCAGCACAGATACGCAGTATTTT
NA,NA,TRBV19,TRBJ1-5,CASSISGHNNQPQHF,TGTGCCAGTAGTATTTCGGGACATAACAATCAGCCCCAGCATTTT
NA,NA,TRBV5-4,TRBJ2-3,CASSQTGEGDTQYF,TGTGCCAGCAGCCAGACAGGGGAGGGGGATACGCAGTATTTT
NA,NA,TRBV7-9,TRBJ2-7,CASSFQDSSYEQYF,TGTGCCAGCAGCTTCCAGGACAGTTCCTACGAGCAGTACTTC
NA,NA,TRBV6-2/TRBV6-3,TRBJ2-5,CASSIRAGKVGQETQYF,TGTGCCAGCAGCATTCGGGCAGGGAAGGTGGGGCAAGAGACCCAGTACTTC
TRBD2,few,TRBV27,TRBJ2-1,CASSLQPPGLAGGDEQFF,TGTGCCAGCAGTTTGCAACCCCCGGGACTAGCGGGAGGCGATGAGCAGTTCTTC
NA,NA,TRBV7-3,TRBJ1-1,CASSATKDTEAFF,TGTGCCAGCAGCGCAACCAAGGACACTGAAGCTTTCTTT
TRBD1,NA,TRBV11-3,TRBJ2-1,CASSPGQGVSNEQFF,TGTGCCAGCAGTCCGGGACAGGGTGTAAGCAATGAGCAGTTCTTC
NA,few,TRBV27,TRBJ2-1,CASSLSLTGLDYNEQFF,TGTGCCAGCAGTTTATCGCTTACGGGACTGGACTACAATGAGCAGTTCTTC
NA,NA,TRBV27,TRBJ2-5,CASSLSGTTTQYF,TGTGCCAGCAGTTTATCGGGGACAACGACCCAGTACTTC